The 21 T cell receptor beta chains in this list originate from one sample, sequenced in a study of human T cells and chemical hapten exposure. TCRdb redid the calling of the RACE reads with MiXCR, one entry per CDR3 protein. The table includes 30,000 or so distinct CDR3 sequences, around 6% detected once. Regarding time point: patch test 3, about 24 weeks after DPC sensitization. Stated treatment: therapeutic diphenylcyclopropenone sensitization with weekly scalp DPC. This material consisted of whole blood, taken in connection with sensitization to the hapten diphenylcyclopropenone (DPC). The receptors shown here come from a young man with alopecia areata. Some clones in this sample may be carry-over from other donors' samples.

This clonotype was detected many times. This sequence joins TRBV5-1 and TRBJ2-2; perhaps TRBD2 as D (5 bases). The CDR3 is 13 residues long. Germline lookup yields CDR1 SGHRS and CDR2 YFSETQ. The ends were cut back, 2 bases at V and 5 bases at J, with 7 bases in the middle. The CDR3 DNA follows: TGCGCCAGCAGCTTAGAGGGTACCGGGGAGCTGTTTTTT. As protein: CASSLEGTGELFF.

This clonotype showed up many times. V gene TRBV5-1 combines with J gene TRBJ1-2; D ambiguous. CDR1 is SGHRS, CDR2 YFSETQ, per germline. The CDR3 has 14 residues. With 4 bases removed from V and 2 bases from J, the gap between germline ends came to 12 bases. DNA for the CDR3: TGCGCCAGCAGCCTGGATGCCCGGAACTATGGCTACACCTTC. Residues: CASSLDARNYGYTF.

Many counts were recorded for this clonotype. The V and J genes are TRBV5-1 and TRBJ2-3; D is ambiguous. This CDR3 is 13 amino acids long. CDR1 and CDR2 from the germline V gene are SGHRS and YFSETQ. With 4 bases removed from V and 1 base from J, the gap between germline ends came to 7 bases. CDR3 DNA: TGCGCCAGCAGCGTTTATGGCACAGATACGCAGTATTTT. Translating gives CASSVYGTDTQYF.

Ten or more counts support this clonotype. The chain combines TRBV5-5 with TRBJ1-5; no firm D call. V was cut by 0 bases and J by 6 bases, with 10 bases left in between. The germline gives CDR1 SGHKS, CDR2 YYEKEE (reference sequence). The CDR3 covers 14 residues. CDR3 in amino acids: CASSLGMGGQPQHF. The CDR3 DNA reads TGTGCCAGCAGCTTGGGGATGGGCGGTCAGCCCCAGCATTTT.

The table lists this clonotype with many counts. The gene calls are TRBV19 and TRBJ2-5, with a possible D match to TRBD2 (5 bases). This CDR3 is built from 16 residues. Germline V gives CDR1 LNHDA, CDR2 SQIVND (reference sequence). Trimming took 6 bases from V and 5 from J, leaving 22 bases between them. The CDR3 DNA follows: TGTGCCAGTAGCACCTTACTCGGACGGGAAAGGGAGACCCAGTACTTC. Translation: CASSTLLGRERETQYF. Full variable domain (missing parts from reference TRBV19 and TRBJ2-5): DGGITQSPKYLFRKEGQNVTLSCEQNLNHDAMYWYRQDPGQGLRLIYYSQIVNDFQKGDIAEGYSVSREKKESFPLTVTSAQKNPTAFYLCASSTLLGRERETQYFGPGTRLLVL.

This clonotype came up many times. V gene TRBV7-2 combines with J gene TRBJ1-5; D is undetermined. Germline CDR1 is SGHTA and CDR2 is FQGNSA. CDR3 length: 14 residues. V lost 4 bases to trimming and J lost 1 base, with 8 bases between them. Here the CDR3 reads CASSSKGSNQPQHF. CDR3 bases: TGTGCCAGCAGCTCCAAGGGAAGCAATCAGCCCCAGCATTTT. Combining the CDR3 with reference TRBV7-2 and TRBJ1-5 gives the whole variable domain GAGVSQSPSNKVTEKGKDVELRCDPISGHTALYWYRQSLGQGLEFLIYFQGNSAPDKSGLPSDRFSAERTGGSVSTLTIQRTQQEDSAVYLCASSSKGSNQPQHFGDGTRLSIL.

This clonotype was seen at least ten times. The chain uses TRBV6-5 and TRBJ2-3, with TRBD2 matching over 9 bases. The germline V gene encodes CDR1 MNHEY and CDR2 SVGAGI. The CDR3 sequence is 16 residues long. The ends lost 0 bases at V and 4 bases at J; junction bases unmatched: 5. The CDR3 loop reads CASSYSMLAGADTQYF. The DNA of the CDR3 is TGTGCCAGCAGTTACTCGATGTTAGCGGGAGCAGATACGCAGTATTTT.

This clonotype was seen repeatedly, ten times or more. The chain has TRBV11-2 and TRBJ2-2; 10 bases line up with TRBD2. The CDR3 sequence is 19 residues long. V lost 5 bases and J lost 1; bases outside the gene matches: 13. Germline values: CDR1 SGHAT, CDR2 FQNNGV. The CDR3 coding sequence is TGTGCCAGCAGCCTCCTAGCGGGAGACTCGAGGGTGAACACCGGGGAGCTGTTTTTT. It is translated as CASSLLAGDSRVNTGELFF.

This clonotype occurred many times. CDR3 amino acids: CASSPGQGAGTYEKLFF. DNA for the CDR3: TGTGCCAGCAGCCCGGGACAGGGGGCCGGTACTTATGAAAAACTGTTTTTT. The V gene is TRBV6-6, the J gene TRBJ1-4, with TRBD1 matching over 12 bases. The germline V gene has CDR1 MNHNY and CDR2 SVGAGI (reference sequence). The CDR3 runs 17 residues. The junction had 11 bases not matched to a gene; V was cut back by 6 bases and J by 6 bases.

This clonotype was observed a handful of times. The chain recombines TRBV6-1 with TRBJ2-5, with D possibly matching TRBD1 (6 bases). The germline V gene has CDR1 MNHNS and CDR2 SASEGT. Trimming shortened V by 4 bases and J by 5 bases, and 11 bases separated the two germline ends. CDR3 size: 13 residues. The CDR3 is CASSVQGRETQYF. CDR3 DNA sequence: TGTGCCAGCAGTGTACAGGGTCGTGAGACCCAGTACTTC.

Ten or more counts support this clonotype. The J gene is TRBJ1-1, the V gene TRBV14, with 7 bases aligning to TRBD1. V was clipped by 1 base and J by 7 bases; unmatched bases: 6. The CDR3 is 14 residues long. Germline assignment: CDR1 SGHDN and CDR2 FVKESK. The CDR3 DNA follows: TGTGCCAGCAGCCAAGCAGGGGGATCATTTGAAGCTTTCTTT. Translating it yields CASSQAGGSFEAFF.

This clonotype was counted at least ten times. The rearrangement joins TRBV11-2 to TRBJ1-1; D gene uncertain. CDR3 length: 10 amino acids. Germline V gene lookup returns CDR1 SGHAT and CDR2 FQNNGV. The ends were cut back, 6 bases at V and 7 bases at J, with 6 bases in the middle. CDR3 DNA: TGTGCCAGCAGTGGACGTGAAGCTTTCTTT. It specifies CASSGREAFF.

This clonotype has at least ten counts. V gene TRBV4-3 combines with J gene TRBJ2-3; D possibly matches TRBD1 or TRBD2 (5 bases each). The CDR3 covers 15 residues. V was trimmed by 4 bases and J by 5 bases, leaving 16 bases between them. Per the germline V gene, CDR1 is LGHNA and CDR2 is YSLEER. Here the CDR3 DNA reads TGCGCCAGCAGCCGAGGGACGGTCCAGGGAGATACGCAGTATTTT. Amino acids: CASSRGTVQGDTQYF.

This clonotype was seen at least ten times. This sequence joins TRBV7-2 and TRBJ1-2; D remains ambiguous. Germline CDR1 reads SGHTA; CDR2 reads FQGNSA. The CDR3 has 12 amino acids. Between the trimmed V and J ends, which lost 4 bases and 3 bases, there was a span of 6 bases. CDR3 region: CASSSLDYGYTF. CDR3 DNA sequence: TGTGCCAGCAGCTCTCTCGACTATGGCTACACCTTC.

In this sample, this clonotype turned up many times. The J gene is TRBJ2-1, the V gene TRBV7-2; 10 bases fit TRBD1. With 5 bases clipped from V and 9 bases from J, the junction kept 4 bases outside the gene matches. CDR3 length: 13 amino acids. Germline lookup yields CDR1 SGHTA and CDR2 FQGNSA. The CDR3 nucleotides are TGTGCCAGCAGCCCGGGACAGGGGAGTGAGCAGTTCTTC. The encoded protein is CASSPGQGSEQFF.

This clonotype was counted many times. The rearrangement uses TRBV6-5 and TRBJ2-3, with D maybe TRBD2 (5 bases). The ends were cut back, 1 base at V and 1 base at J, with 9 bases in the middle. Germline lookup yields CDR1 MNHEY and CDR2 SVGAGI. CDR3 length equals 15 residues. Written as DNA, the CDR3 is TGTGCCAGCAGTTACTATACCGGGGGCACAGATACGCAGTATTTT. Its protein product is CASSYYTGGTDTQYF.

This clonotype has ten or more counts. This chain links TRBV7-6 with TRBJ1-6; D not resolved. CDR1 and CDR2 (germline): SGHVS, FNYEAQ. CDR3 length equals 15 residues. V dropped 3 bases and J dropped 6 bases, with 12 bases sitting between them. In DNA, the CDR3 is TGTGCCAGCAGCTTTGGAGGGTCGTCTAATTCACCCCTCCACTTT. This translates into CASSFGGSSNSPLHF.

This clonotype has a count of ten or more. This sequence joins TRBV7-9 and TRBJ2-5, with 10 bases lining up with TRBD1. This CDR3 contains 14 residues. Germline values: CDR1 SEHNR, CDR2 FQNEAQ (reference sequence). J lost 4 bases, V lost 6 bases, and 5 bases had no gene match. The CDR3 nucleotides are TGTGCCAGCAGGCCGACAGGGGGCGGAGAGACCCAGTACTTC. Protein product: CASRPTGGGETQYF.

This clonotype was seen repeatedly, ten times or more. This chain connects TRBV7-9 to TRBJ2-1; 11 bases fit TRBD2. Germline V gives CDR1 SEHNR, CDR2 FQNEAQ (reference sequence). V lost 5 bases and J lost 7; bases outside the gene matches: 10. CDR3 length equals 16 residues. CDR3 residues: CASSPRTSGFVNEQFF. CDR3 in DNA: TGTGCCAGCAGCCCTCGGACTAGCGGGTTCGTTAATGAGCAGTTCTTC. Full variable domain (outside the CDR3, taken from reference TRBV7-9 and TRBJ2-1): DTGVSQNPRHKITKRGQNVTFRCDPISEHNRLYWYRQTLGQGPEFLTYFQNEAQLEKSRLLSDRFSAERPKGSFSTLEIQRTEQGDSAMYLCASSPRTSGFVNEQFFGPGTRLTVL.

The V and J genes are TRBV20-1 and TRBJ2-7; D is tentatively TRBD1 or TRBD2 (7 bases each). Germline values: CDR1 DFQATT, CDR2 SNEGSKA (reference sequence). This CDR3 contains 15 residues. The germline V and J ends were trimmed by 5 bases and 1 base, with 18 bases remaining between them. The CDR3 DNA sequence: TGCAGTGCTCCCCCCAGGGGGAGGGTGTCCTACGAGCAGTACTTC. This codes for CSAPPRGRVSYEQYF.

This clonotype showed up many times. This chain uses TRBV20-1 with TRBJ2-7, with TRBD2 matching 9 bases. The CDR3 sequence is 14 residues long. Trimming cost V 0 bases and J 7 bases; bases outside gene matches: 7. CDR1 and CDR2 (germline): DFQATT, SNEGSKA (reference sequence). CDR3 in amino acids: CSARDAGGPREQYF. The CDR3 region has the DNA TGCAGTGCTAGAGATGCGGGAGGGCCCCGTGAGCAGTACTTC.